This T cell receptor beta chain was retrieved from a study of T cell changes during pregnancy in multiple sclerosis. The CDR3 runs to 16 residues. The V segment lost 3 bases and the J segment 1 base; nucleotides outside the gene matches: 6. Germline CDR1 is SGHTS and CDR2 is YDEGEE. Repertoires were generated with immunoSEQ multiplex PCR, while TCRdb's copy carries only in-frame clones and drops some. Altogether tens of thousands of clones are present, just over 90% being singletons, with the ten largest covering roughly 1.2%. This clone was seen a handful of times. This receptor was taken from a female donor with multiple sclerosis, enrolled in a pregnancy study. The chain carries TRBV5-8 and TRBJ2-3; 9 bases align to TRBD2. Source: peripheral blood, taken in the third trimester of pregnancy. The CDR3 spells CASSSLAGVGTDTQYF. The CDR3 bases are TGTGCCAGCAGCTCCTTAGCGGGAGTAGGCACAGATACGCAGTATTTT. The whole variable domain, remainder taken from reference TRBV5-8 and TRBJ2-3, is EAGVTQSPTHLIKTRGQQATLRCSPISGHTSVYWYQQALGLGLQFLLWYDEGEERNRGNFPPRFSGRQFPNYSSELNVNALELEDSALYLCASSSLAGVGTDTQYFGPGTRLTVL.